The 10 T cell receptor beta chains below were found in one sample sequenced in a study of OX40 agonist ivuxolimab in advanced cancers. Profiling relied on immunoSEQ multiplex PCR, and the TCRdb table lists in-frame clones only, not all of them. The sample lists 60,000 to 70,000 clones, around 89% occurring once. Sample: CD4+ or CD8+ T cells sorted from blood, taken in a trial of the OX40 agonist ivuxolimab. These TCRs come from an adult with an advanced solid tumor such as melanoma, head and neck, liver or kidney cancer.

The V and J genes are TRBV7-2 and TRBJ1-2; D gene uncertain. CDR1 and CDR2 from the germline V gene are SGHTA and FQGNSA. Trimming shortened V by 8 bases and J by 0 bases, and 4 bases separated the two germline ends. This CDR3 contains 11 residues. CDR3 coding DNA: TGTGCCAGCGTCGCTAACTATGGCTACACCTTC. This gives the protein CASVANYGYTF.

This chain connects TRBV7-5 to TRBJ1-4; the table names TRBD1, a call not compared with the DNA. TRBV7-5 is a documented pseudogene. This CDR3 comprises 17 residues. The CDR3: CVRRVWGTGELGEKLFF. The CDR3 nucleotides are TGTGTCAGAAGGGTATGGGGGACAGGGGAGTTAGGTGAAAAACTGTTTTTT.

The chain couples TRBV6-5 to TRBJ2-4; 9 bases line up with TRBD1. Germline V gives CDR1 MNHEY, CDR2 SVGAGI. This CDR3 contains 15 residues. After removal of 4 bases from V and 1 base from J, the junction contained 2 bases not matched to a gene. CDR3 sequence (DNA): TGTGCCAGCAGTTTCGACAGGGGGGCCAAAAACATTCAGTACTTC. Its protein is CASSFDRGAKNIQYF.

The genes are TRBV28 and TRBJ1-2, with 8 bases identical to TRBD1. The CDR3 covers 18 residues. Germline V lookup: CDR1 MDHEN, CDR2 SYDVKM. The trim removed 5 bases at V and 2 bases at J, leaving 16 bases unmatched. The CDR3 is CASSPLRDRGLINYGYTF. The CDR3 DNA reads TGTGCCAGCAGTCCTCTTAGAGACAGGGGCCTAATAAACTATGGCTACACCTTC.

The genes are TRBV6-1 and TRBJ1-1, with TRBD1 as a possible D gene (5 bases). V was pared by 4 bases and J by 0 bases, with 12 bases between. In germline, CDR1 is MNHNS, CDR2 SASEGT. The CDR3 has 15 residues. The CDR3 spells CASSATDMMNTEAFF. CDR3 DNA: TGTGCCAGCAGTGCCACGGACATGATGAACACTGAAGCTTTCTTT.

CDR3 residues: CASRADREYNEQFF. In DNA form, the CDR3 reads TGTGCCAGCAGAGCGGACAGGGAATACAATGAGCAGTTCTTC. This chain joins TRBV28 and TRBJ2-1, with 8 bases identical to TRBD1. V was clipped by 6 bases and J by 4 bases; unmatched bases: 5. The CDR3 totals 14 residues. Germline V gene data show CDR1 as MDHEN and CDR2 as SYDVKM.

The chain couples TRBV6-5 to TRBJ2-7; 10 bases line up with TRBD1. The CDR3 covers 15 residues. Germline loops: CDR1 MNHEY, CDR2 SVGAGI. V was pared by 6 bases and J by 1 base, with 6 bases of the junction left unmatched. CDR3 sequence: CASRFRDRGSYEQYF. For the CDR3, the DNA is TGTGCCAGCAGATTCCGGGACAGGGGATCCTACGAGCAGTACTTC.

CDR3 residues: CASSWGQGEYNEQFF. The DNA for the CDR3 is TGTGCCAGCAGCTGGGGACAGGGGGAATACAATGAGCAGTTCTTC. V usage is TRBV7-9 and J usage is TRBJ2-1, with TRBD1 matching 11 bases. The V gene's germline CDR1 is SEHNR and CDR2 FQNEAQ (reference sequence). CDR3 length equals 15 residues. The trim removed 4 bases at V and 4 bases at J, leaving 3 bases unmatched.

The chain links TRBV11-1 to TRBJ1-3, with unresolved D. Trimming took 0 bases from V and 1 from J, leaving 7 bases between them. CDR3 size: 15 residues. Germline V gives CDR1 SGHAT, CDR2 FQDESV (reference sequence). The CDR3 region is CASSLAAGSGNTIYF. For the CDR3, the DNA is TGTGCCAGCAGCTTAGCCGCTGGGTCTGGAAACACCATATATTTT.

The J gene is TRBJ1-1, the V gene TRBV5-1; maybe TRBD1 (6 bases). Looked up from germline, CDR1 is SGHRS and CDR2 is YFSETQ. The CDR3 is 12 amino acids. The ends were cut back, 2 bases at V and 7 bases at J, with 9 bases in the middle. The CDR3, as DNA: TGCGCCAGCAGCTTAACAGGGTTTGAAGCTTTCTTT. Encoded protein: CASSLTGFEAFF.